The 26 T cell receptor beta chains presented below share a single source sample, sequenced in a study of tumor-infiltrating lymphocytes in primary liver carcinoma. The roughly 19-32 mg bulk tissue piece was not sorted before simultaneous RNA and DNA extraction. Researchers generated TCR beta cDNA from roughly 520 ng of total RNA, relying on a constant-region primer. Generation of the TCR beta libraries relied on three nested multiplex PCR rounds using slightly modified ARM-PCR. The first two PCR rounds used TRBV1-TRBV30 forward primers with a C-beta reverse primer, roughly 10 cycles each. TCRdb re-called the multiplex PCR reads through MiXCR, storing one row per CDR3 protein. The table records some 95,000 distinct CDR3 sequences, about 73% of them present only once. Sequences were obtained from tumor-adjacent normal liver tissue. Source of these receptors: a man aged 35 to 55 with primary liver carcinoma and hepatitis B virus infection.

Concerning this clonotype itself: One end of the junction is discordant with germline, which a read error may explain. The CDR3 DNA reads as TGCAACGTTGAAGAGGGAGTGGGGGATACGCGGTATTTT. This translates into CNVEEGVGDTRYF. The rearrangement links TRBV29-1 to TRBJ2-3; D assignment may be TRBD1 or TRBD2 (5 bases each). The CDR3 is 13 amino acids. The germline V gene encodes CDR1 SQVTM and CDR2 ANQGSEA.

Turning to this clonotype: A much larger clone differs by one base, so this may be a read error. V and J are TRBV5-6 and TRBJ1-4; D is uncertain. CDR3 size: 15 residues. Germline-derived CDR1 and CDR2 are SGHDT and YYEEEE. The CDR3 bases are TGTGCCATCAGCTTGGCCCGGACGGCTAATGAAAAACTGTTTTTT. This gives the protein CAISLARTANEKLFF.

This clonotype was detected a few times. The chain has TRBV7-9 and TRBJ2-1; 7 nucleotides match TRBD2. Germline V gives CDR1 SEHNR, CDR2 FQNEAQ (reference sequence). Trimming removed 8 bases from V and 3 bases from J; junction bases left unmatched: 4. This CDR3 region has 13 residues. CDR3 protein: CASWERGYNEQFF. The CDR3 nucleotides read TGTGCCAGCTGGGAGCGGGGCTACAATGAGCAGTTCTTC.

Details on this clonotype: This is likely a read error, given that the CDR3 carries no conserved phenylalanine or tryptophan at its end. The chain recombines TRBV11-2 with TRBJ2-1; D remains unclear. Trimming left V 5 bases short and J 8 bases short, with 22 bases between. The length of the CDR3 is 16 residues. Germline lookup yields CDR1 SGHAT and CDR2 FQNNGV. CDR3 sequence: CASSPRLGKGFYEQFS. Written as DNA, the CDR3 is TGTGCCAGCAGCCCGCGGTTGGGCAAGGGCTTCTATGAGCAGTTCTCC.

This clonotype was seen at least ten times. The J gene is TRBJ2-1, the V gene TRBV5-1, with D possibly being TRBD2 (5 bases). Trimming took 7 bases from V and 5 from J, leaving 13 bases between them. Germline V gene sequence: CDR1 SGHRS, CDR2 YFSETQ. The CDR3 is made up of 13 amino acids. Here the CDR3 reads CASGWTPNNEQFF. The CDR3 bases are TGCGCCAGCGGCTGGACTCCAAACAATGAGCAGTTCTTC.

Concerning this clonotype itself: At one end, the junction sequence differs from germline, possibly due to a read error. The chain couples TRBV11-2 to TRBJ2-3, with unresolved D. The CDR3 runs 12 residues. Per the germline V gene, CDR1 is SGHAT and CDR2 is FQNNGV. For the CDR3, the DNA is TGTGCCAGCAGCTTAGATACAGATACGCAGTTTTTT. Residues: CASSLDTDTQFF.

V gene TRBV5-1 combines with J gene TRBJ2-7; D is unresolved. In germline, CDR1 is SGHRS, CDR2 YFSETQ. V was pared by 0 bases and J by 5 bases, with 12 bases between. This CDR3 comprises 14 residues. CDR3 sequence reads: CASSLGLVRDEQYF. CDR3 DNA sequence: TGCGCCAGCAGCTTGGGACTGGTCCGGGACGAGCAGTACTTC.

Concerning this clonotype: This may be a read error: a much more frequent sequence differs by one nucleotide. The CDR3 reads CASTGGQAYEQYF. The CDR3 coding sequence is TGCGCCAGCACTGGGGGACAGGCCTACGAGCAGTACTTC. The chain carries TRBV10-2 and TRBJ2-7; 8 nucleotides agree with TRBD1. Germline assignment: CDR1 WSHSY and CDR2 SAAADI. With V trimmed by 7 bases and J by 2 bases, 4 bases remained unmatched. This CDR3 comprises 13 residues.

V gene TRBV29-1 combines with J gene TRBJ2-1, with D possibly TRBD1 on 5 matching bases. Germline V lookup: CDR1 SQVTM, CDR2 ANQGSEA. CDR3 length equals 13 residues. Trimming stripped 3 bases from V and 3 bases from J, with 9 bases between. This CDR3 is CSVDRAGYNEQFF. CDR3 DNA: TGCAGCGTTGACAGGGCAGGCTACAATGAGCAGTTCTTC.

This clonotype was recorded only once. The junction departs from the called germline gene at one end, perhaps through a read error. CDR3 nucleotides: TGTGCCAGCAGCGCTCCGAGTAGCGGGAGTGGGGATACACAGTATTTT. This gives the protein CASSAPSSGSGDTQYF. The rearrangement joins TRBV11-2 to TRBJ2-3; TRBD2 aligns across 9 bases. This CDR3 region has 16 residues. Germline lookup yields CDR1 SGHAT and CDR2 FQNNGV. Together with reference TRBV11-2 and TRBJ2-3, the CDR3 gives the full variable domain: EAGVAQSPRYKIIEKRQSVAFWCNPISGHATLYWYQQILGQGPKLLIQFQNNGVVDDSQLPKDRFSAERLKGVDSTLKIQPAKLEDSAVYLCASSAPSSGSGDTQYFGPGTRLTVL.

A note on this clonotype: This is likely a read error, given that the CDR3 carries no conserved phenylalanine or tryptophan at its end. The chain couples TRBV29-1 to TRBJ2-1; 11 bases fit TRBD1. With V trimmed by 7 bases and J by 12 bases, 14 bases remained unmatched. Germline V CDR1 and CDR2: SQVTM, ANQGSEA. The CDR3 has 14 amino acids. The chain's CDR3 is CSGLPGQGVDGQFY. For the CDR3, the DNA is TGCAGCGGATTACCGGGACAGGGGGTGGATGGGCAGTTCTAC.

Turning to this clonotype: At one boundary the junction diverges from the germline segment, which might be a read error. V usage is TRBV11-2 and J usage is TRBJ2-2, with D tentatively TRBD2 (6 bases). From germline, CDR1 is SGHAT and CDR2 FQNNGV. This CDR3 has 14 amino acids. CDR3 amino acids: CASSLDARGGEPFF. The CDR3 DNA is TGTGCCAGCAGCTTAGACGCCAGAGGCGGGGAGCCGTTTTTT.

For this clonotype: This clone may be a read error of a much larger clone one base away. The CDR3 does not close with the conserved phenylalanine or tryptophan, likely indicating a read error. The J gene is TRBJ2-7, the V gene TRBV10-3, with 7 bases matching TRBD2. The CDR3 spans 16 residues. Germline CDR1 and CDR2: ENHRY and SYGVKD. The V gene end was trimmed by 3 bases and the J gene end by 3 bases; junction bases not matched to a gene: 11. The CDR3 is CAISEGLVLANYEQYL. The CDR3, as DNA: TGTGCCATCAGTGAAGGATTAGTACTAGCGAACTACGAGCAGTACTTA.

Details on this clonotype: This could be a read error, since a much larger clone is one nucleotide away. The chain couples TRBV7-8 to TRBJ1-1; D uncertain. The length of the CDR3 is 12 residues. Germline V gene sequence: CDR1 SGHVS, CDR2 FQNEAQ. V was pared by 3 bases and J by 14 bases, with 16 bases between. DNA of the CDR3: TGTGCCAGCAGCTTCGCAACTGGACGGGTATTCTTT. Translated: CASSFATGRVFF.

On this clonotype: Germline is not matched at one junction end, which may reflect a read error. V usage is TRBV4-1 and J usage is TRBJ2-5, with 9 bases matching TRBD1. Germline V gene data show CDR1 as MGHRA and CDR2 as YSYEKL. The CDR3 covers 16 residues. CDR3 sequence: CTSNQPPGQGAETQYF. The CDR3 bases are TGCACCAGCAACCAACCACCGGGACAGGGTGCAGAGACCCAGTACTTC.

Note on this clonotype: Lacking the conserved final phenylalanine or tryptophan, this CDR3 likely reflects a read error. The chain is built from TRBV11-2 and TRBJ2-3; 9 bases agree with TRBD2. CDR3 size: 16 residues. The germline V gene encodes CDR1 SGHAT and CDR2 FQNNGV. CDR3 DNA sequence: TGTGCCGGCAGCCCCCCGACTAGCGGCAGCACAGGTACGCAGTATTTA. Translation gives CAGSPPTSGSTGTQYL.

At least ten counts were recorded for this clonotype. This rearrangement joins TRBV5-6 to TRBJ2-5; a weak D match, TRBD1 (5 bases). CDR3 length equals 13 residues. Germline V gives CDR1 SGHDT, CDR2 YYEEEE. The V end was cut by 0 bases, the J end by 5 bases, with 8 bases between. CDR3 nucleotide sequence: TGTGCCAGCAGCTTGGAGGGGTTGGAGACCCAGTACTTC. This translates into CASSLEGLETQYF.

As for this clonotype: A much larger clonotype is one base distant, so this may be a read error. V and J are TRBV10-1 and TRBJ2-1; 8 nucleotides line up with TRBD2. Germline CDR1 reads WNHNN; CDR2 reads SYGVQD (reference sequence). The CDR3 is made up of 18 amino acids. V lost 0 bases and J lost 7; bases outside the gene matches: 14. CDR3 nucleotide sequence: TGCGCCAGCAGTGAGTCGACCGGCAGCGGGAGCCCTAGGAATGAGCAGTTCTTC. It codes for CASSESTGSGSPRNEQFF.

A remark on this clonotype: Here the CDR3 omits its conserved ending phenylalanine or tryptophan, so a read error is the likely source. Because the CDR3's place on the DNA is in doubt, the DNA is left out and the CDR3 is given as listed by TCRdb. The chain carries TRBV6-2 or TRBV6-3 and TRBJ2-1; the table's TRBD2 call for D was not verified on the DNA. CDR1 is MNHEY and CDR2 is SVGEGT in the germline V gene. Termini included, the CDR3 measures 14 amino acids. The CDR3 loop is CTVGTSGAYNEQFI.

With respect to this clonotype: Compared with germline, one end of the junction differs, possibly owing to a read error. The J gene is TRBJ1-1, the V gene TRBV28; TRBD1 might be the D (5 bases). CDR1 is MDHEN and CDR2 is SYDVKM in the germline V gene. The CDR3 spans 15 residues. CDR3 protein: CACSSQGHLNTEAFF. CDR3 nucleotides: TGTGCCTGCAGTTCGCAAGGACATTTGAACACTGAAGCTTTCTTT.

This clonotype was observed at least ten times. The CDR3 here is CASSQTRNEQFF. The CDR3 coding sequence is TGTGCCAGCAGCCAAACCAGAAATGAGCAGTTCTTC. The chain recombines TRBV14 with TRBJ2-1, with no clear D. V lost 2 bases to trimming and J lost 7 bases, with 6 bases between them. The length of the CDR3 is 12 residues. Germline-derived CDR1 and CDR2 are SGHDN and FVKESK.

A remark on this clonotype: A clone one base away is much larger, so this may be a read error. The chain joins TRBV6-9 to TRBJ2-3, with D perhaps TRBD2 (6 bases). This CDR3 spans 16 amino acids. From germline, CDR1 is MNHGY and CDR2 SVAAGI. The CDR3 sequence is CASSFSGLHPTDTQCF. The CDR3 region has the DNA TGTGCCAGCAGTTTTTCGGGACTCCACCCCACAGATACGCAGTGTTTT.

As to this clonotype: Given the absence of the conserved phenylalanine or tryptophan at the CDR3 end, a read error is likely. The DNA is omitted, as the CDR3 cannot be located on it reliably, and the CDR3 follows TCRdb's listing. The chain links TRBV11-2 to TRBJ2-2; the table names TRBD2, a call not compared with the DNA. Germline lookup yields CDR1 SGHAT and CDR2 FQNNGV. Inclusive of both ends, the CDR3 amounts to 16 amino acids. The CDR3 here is CASSFGPVANTGEMFI.

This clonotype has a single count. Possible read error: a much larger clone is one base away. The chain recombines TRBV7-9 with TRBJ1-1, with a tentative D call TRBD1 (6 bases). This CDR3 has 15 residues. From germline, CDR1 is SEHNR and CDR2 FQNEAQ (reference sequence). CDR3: CTSSLLGQTNTEAFF. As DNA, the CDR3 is TGTACCAGCAGCTTACTTGGACAGACGAACACTGAAGCTTTCTTT.

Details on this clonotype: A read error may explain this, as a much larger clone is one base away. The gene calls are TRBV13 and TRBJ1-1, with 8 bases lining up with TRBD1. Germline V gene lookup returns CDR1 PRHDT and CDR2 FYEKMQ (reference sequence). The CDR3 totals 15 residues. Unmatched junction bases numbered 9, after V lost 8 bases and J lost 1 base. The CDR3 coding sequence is TGTGCCAGCGATAGGGGACAGGATGCGAACACTGAAGCTTTCTTT. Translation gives CASDRGQDANTEAFF.

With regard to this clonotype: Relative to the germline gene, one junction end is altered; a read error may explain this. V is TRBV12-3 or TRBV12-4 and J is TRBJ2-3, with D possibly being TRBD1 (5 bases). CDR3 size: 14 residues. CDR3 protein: CASSQGLSTDMQYF. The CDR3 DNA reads TGTGCTAGCAGTCAGGGTTTGTCCACAGATATGCAGTATTTT.